This is a list of T cell receptor beta chains from one sample in a study of T-cell memory formation after mild COVID-19. TCRdb re-analysed the 5' RACE reads in MiXCR, keeping a single row per CDR3 protein. The repertoire holds nearly 200,000 distinct CDR3 sequences, with about a sixth as singletons. Material: PBMCs or a T cell subset sorted from them (not recorded which). Receptors originate from an adult woman who had mild COVID-19 (a few samples of this study predate the infection). Cell type and time point are not known. Each CDR3 is given with its conserved first and last residue. The D gene is left open where the match is weak. Part of the rows lack a size; the others show once, few, many or a class for expanded clones.

D	size	V	J	DNA	CDR3
TRBD2	many	TRBV24-1	TRBJ2-7	TGTGCCACCAGTGATTCGGGACTAGCGGGTGGAAACGAGCAGTACTTC	CATSDSGLAGGNEQYF
NA	NA	TRBV3-1	TRBJ1-1	TGTGCCAGCAGCCAAGAACGGAGACGAGAAGCTTTCTTT	CASSQERRREAFF
NA	NA	TRBV10-3	TRBJ2-7	TGTGCCAGCGGGGACCCACAGGCTGGAGAGCAGTACTTC	CASGDPQAGEQYF
TRBD1	NA	TRBV12-3/TRBV12-4	TRBJ1-1	TGTGCCAGCAGTTTAGGACAGGGAGGGCCCACTGAAGCTTTCTTT	CASSLGQGGPTEAFF
TRBD1	NA	TRBV7-2	TRBJ1-1	TGTGCCAGCAGCTTAGGGACAGGGGTGGTAGCTTTCTTT	CASSLGTGVVAFF
NA	NA	TRBV6-5	TRBJ1-6	TGTGCCAGCAGTTACTCTCTGGTGGGGATGAATTCACCCCTCCACTTT	CASSYSLVGMNSPLHF
TRBD1	few	TRBV4-2	TRBJ1-1	TGTGCCAGCAGCCAGGACAGGGGGTCCGCTGAAGCTTTCTTT	CASSQDRGSAEAFF
TRBD2	once	TRBV3-1	TRBJ2-7	TGTGCCAGCAGCCGAATAGCGGGAGACGAGCAGTACTTC	CASSRIAGDEQYF
NA	NA	TRBV27	TRBJ2-1	TGTGCCAGCAGTTCTTCTAGTGTTTTAGGTGAGCAGTTCTTC	CASSSSSVLGEQFF
NA	NA	TRBV9	TRBJ1-6	TGTGCCAGCAGCGTAGACGGGTTTCGGAATTCACCCCTCCACTTT	CASSVDGFRNSPLHF
NA	few	TRBV6-6	TRBJ2-2	TGTGCCAGCAATCTTCTCCAGGGTGCCGGGGAGCTGTTTTTT	CASNLLQGAGELFF
TRBD2	few	TRBV9	TRBJ2-3	TGTGCCAGCAGCGTAGGGACTAGCGGGAGGACAGATACGCAGTATTTT	CASSVGTSGRTDTQYF
TRBD1	NA	TRBV3-1	TRBJ2-2	TGTGCCAGCAGCCAAGGACAGGGGGTCACCGGGGAGCTGTTTTTT	CASSQGQGVTGELFF
TRBD1	NA	TRBV24-1	TRBJ2-3	TGTGCCACCAGTGATTTTTCGGGACAGGGAACAGATACGCAGTATTTT	CATSDFSGQGTDTQYF
NA	NA	TRBV12-3/TRBV12-4	TRBJ1-4	TGTGCCAGCAGCCCGGGCCGCCCAAGCCGTGAAAAACTGTTTTTT	CASSPGRPSREKLFF
NA	NA	TRBV12-3/TRBV12-4	TRBJ1-5	TGTGCCAGCAGTTTGGGCAGCGATAGCAATCAGCCCCAGCATTTT	CASSLGSDSNQPQHF
TRBD1	NA	TRBV12-3/TRBV12-4	TRBJ1-5	TGTGCCAGCAGTTTCTCCGGAGGGACAGAGATCTTCAATCAGCCCCAGCATTTT	CASSFSGGTEIFNQPQHF
NA	few	TRBV18	TRBJ2-5	TGTGCCAGCTCACCGTCGACTAACCAAGAGACCCAGTACTTC	CASSPSTNQETQYF
NA	NA	TRBV20-1	TRBJ1-3	TGCAGTGCTAGAGTGTCAGGTAGCTCTGGAAACACCATATATTTT	CSARVSGSSGNTIYF
NA	many	TRBV13	TRBJ2-1	TGTGCCAGCAGCTTCTACAATGAGCAGTTCTTC	CASSFYNEQFF
NA	NA	TRBV24-1	TRBJ2-1	TGTGCCACCAGTGGACCAGGAGGTTATGAGCAGTTCTTC	CATSGPGGYEQFF
NA	many	TRBV10-3	TRBJ2-7	TGTGCCATCAGTGAGTCCAACCTCGCCGAGTGGCAGTACTTC	CAISESNLAEWQYF